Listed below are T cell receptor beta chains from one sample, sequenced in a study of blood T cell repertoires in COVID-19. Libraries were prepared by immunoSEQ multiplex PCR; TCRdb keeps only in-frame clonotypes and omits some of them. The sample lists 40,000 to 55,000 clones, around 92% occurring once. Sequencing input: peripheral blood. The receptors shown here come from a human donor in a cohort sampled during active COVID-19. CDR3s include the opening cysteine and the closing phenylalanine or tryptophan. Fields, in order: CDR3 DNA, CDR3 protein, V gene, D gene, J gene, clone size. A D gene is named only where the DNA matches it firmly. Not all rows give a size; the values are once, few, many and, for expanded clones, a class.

TGTGCCAGCAGTTCGGGACTAGACTACAATGAGCAGTTCTTC	CASSSGLDYNEQFF	TRBV6-4	TRBD2	TRBJ2-1	.
TGTGCCAGCAGCCAGAGACTAGTTTTGGGTGAAGATACGCAGTATTTT	CASSQRLVLGEDTQYF	TRBV4-2	.	TRBJ2-3	once
TGCAGCGTTGAGGCGGGTGGAGGCTACACCTTC	CSVEAGGGYTF	TRBV29-1	.	TRBJ1-2	.
TGCAGCGTTGAACCCGCCACCTCTTCTCCTGGAAGCGGCTACAATGAGCAGTTCTTC	CSVEPATSSPGSGYNEQFF	TRBV29-1	.	TRBJ2-1	.
TGTGCCAGCAGCTTAGGACAGGGAGGTTCACCCCTCCACTTT	CASSLGQGGSPLHF	TRBV7-9	TRBD1	TRBJ1-6	.
TGTGCCAGCTCACGTCTAGGACAGATGAACACTGAAGCTTTCTTT	CASSRLGQMNTEAFF	TRBV18	.	TRBJ1-1	.
TGTGCCAGCAGTAACCTAGTCGGAGAAAATGAGCAGTTCTTC	CASSNLVGENEQFF	TRBV27	.	TRBJ2-1	.
TGCAGCGGCGCCGCGACGGGTGGCACCGGGGAGCTGTTTTTT	CSGAATGGTGELFF	TRBV29-1	.	TRBJ2-2	.
TGTGCCAGCAGCTCCAGGGTCAATGAGCAGTTCTTC	CASSSRVNEQFF	TRBV5-8	.	TRBJ2-1	.
TGTGCCAGTAAATGGAGGGAGGATGACACTGAAGCTTTCTTT	CASKWREDDTEAFF	TRBV19	.	TRBJ1-1	.
TGTGCCAGCAGCTCGGTTGTTAGTGGCAATCAGCCCCAGCATTTT	CASSSVVSGNQPQHF	TRBV6-5	.	TRBJ1-5	few
TGTGCCAGCTCCCAGGGCGCAGATACGCAGTATTTT	CASSQGADTQYF	TRBV18	.	TRBJ2-3	.
TGCGCCAGCAGCTTCCAAGCGGGAGGAGAAGAGACCCAGTACTTC	CASSFQAGGEETQYF	TRBV5-1	TRBD2	TRBJ2-5	.
TGTGCCAGCAGTGAGGGTAGCGGGGGCTACGAGCAGTACTTC	CASSEGSGGYEQYF	TRBV6-4	TRBD2	TRBJ2-7	.
TGTGCCAGCAGCTTCGGGACAGGGGGTAATCAGCCCCAGCATTTT	CASSFGTGGNQPQHF	TRBV6-2/TRBV6-3	TRBD1	TRBJ1-5	few
TGTGCCAGCAGCCAAGGGTCCGGGTTCACTGAAGCTTTCTTT	CASSQGSGFTEAFF	TRBV3-1/TRBV3-2	.	TRBJ1-1	.
TGTGCCAGCAGCTTAGGGTCGGTATCGGCAGGGCCCAGCCCGGGGGAGCTGTTTTTT	CASSLGSVSAGPSPGELFF	TRBV13	.	TRBJ2-2	.
TGTGCCAGCAGCGTGGGACAGGACAATTCACCCCTCCACTTT	CASSVGQDNSPLHF	TRBV3-1/TRBV3-2	TRBD1	TRBJ1-6	few
TGTGCCAGCTCCCGGGACAGGGGGCCGGACGAGCAGTACTTC	CASSRDRGPDEQYF	TRBV18	TRBD1	TRBJ2-7	.
TGTGCCAGCAGTTACCTACAGGGGGCGGTGGTAAGTATCGCCAAAAACATTCAGTACTTC	CASSYLQGAVVSIAKNIQYF	TRBV27	TRBD1	TRBJ2-4	.
TGTGCCAGCAGGCGCGGGACAGGGGCTGGCTACACCTTC	CASRRGTGAGYTF	TRBV6-5	TRBD1	TRBJ1-2	.
TGCAGTGCTAGTCAATCCCGGGGAGGTCGTGGAAACACCATATATTTT	CSASQSRGGRGNTIYF	TRBV20-1	.	TRBJ1-3	.
TGTGCCGGGATGAGGTTTTGGACTAGCGGGAGGGAAGAGACCCAGTACTTC	CAGMRFWTSGREETQYF	TRBV30	TRBD2	TRBJ2-5	.
TGTGCCACCAGCGCCGAAACGGCGGGACGATGGTACAATGAGCAGTTCTTC	CATSAETAGRWYNEQFF	TRBV15	.	TRBJ2-1	.
TGTGCCAGCAGCAGGGAGAGGTGGGGGGATAGCAATCAGCCCCAGCATTTT	CASSRERWGDSNQPQHF	TRBV21-1	.	TRBJ1-5	.
TGTGCCAGTAGTACCGGGACAGGGTCAACTGAAGCTTTCTTT	CASSTGTGSTEAFF	TRBV19	TRBD1	TRBJ1-1	.
TGTGCCAGCAGTGAAGGGTCCAGGGACAGGAACACTGAAGCTTTCTTT	CASSEGSRDRNTEAFF	TRBV6-1	TRBD1	TRBJ1-1	.
TGTGCCAGTAGCACGGTAGGGGGTAGTCAGCCCCAGCATTTT	CASSTVGGSQPQHF	TRBV19	.	TRBJ1-5	.
TGTGCCCGCAGGGGGAGTCAGCCCCAGCATTTT	CARRGSQPQHF	TRBV9	TRBD1	TRBJ1-5	.
TGTGCCAGCAGCGTAGCGGCAGGGGAATCCTACGAGCAGTACTTC	CASSVAAGESYEQYF	TRBV9	.	TRBJ2-7	.
TGTGCCATCAGTACCGGATACGCGGGGCCCGCCAATGAGCAGTTCTTC	CAISTGYAGPANEQFF	TRBV10-3	.	TRBJ2-1	once
TGTGCCAGCAGCTTGGGTGGGGCGAGTCCCCAGTACTTC	CASSLGGASPQYF	TRBV5-4	.	TRBJ2-5	.
TGTGCCAGCAGCTTAGGTGCAGGGGGCGCGAACACCGGGGAGCTGTTTTTT	CASSLGAGGANTGELFF	TRBV7-3	TRBD1	TRBJ2-2	.
TGCGCCAGCAGCCGACAGGGAATGAACACTGAAGCTTTCTTT	CASSRQGMNTEAFF	TRBV5-1	TRBD1	TRBJ1-1	.
TGTGCCAGCAGCTTAGCGCTGACAGGGGGAGAGACCCAGTACTTC	CASSLALTGGETQYF	TRBV7-2	TRBD1	TRBJ2-5	.
TGTGCCAGTAGTAGGGCTAGCGGATACAATGAGCAGTTCTTC	CASSRASGYNEQFF	TRBV19	TRBD2	TRBJ2-1	.
TGTGCCTGGAGTTCAAAGGGACTAGCGGGCACAGATACGCAGTATTTT	CAWSSKGLAGTDTQYF	TRBV30	TRBD2	TRBJ2-3	.
TGTGCCAGCAGTTTACCGGGAGTTATGACCGGGGAGCTGTTTTTT	CASSLPGVMTGELFF	TRBV28	.	TRBJ2-2	.
TGTGCCAGCAGTGAATACGGGGGGAATCAGCCCCAGCATTTT	CASSEYGGNQPQHF	TRBV2	.	TRBJ1-5	.
TGCGCCAGCAGTGCGGGGTCGGGTGAAAAACTGTTTTTT	CASSAGSGEKLFF	TRBV5-1	.	TRBJ1-4	.
TGTGCCAGCAGCTTCGCGGGTTCTAAGACTGAAGCTTTCTTT	CASSFAGSKTEAFF	TRBV11-2	.	TRBJ1-1	once